Sequencing of this TCR beta chain was carried out in a study of cytomegalovirus exposure and HLA in healthy donors. The study's findings and limits: High specificity and sensitivity for cytomegalovirus status were reported for the classifier.

Assay: immunoSEQ multiplex PCR; the TCRdb copy retains only in-frame clones and omits some. The sample includes about 50,000 clones, approximately 85% seen only once; the top ten take about 6.7%. Worth noting for this clone: No antigen is known for it.

The CDR3 length is 16 residues. Germline V gene data show CDR1 as SGHAT and CDR2 as FQNNGV. Trimming removed 4 bases at V and 4 bases at J, with 19 bases between. This clonotype was obtained from a woman in her 30s in good health and CMV-seronegative. The V and J genes are TRBV11-2 and TRBJ1-1; D not certain. Input material: PBMCs. The CDR3 reads CASSSATRSPGTEAFF. Written as DNA, the CDR3 is TGTGCCAGCAGCTCGGCTACGAGGAGTCCTGGCACTGAAGCTTTCTTT.